The T cell receptor beta chain under discussion was sequenced for a study of shared T cell receptors in the human thymus. Sequencing used immunoSEQ multiplex PCR; TCRdb keeps in-frame clones, though not all of them. The data hold 540,000 or so clones, with around three quarters observed a single time. Germline CDR1 reads MNHNS; CDR2 reads SASEGT. The CDR3 is made up of 17 amino acids. V was clipped by 1 base and J by 0 bases, with 16 bases between them. This sample also appeared in a second study, on human thymus T cells. According to that study: Donation came from healthy Finnish infants having corrective surgery for congenital heart defects. Corrective heart surgery yielded the resections from which the thymus tissue came. Apparent skewing of V and J gene usage characterized both thymic and blood repertoires. Thymic repertoires overlap heavily among unrelated individuals, related research has reported.

Sequencing used thymocytes. J is TRBJ2-7 and V is TRBV6-1, with TRBD2 as a possible D gene (6 bases). This clonotype was sampled from a boy under three years old with a congenital heart defect. CDR3 in DNA: TGTGCCAGCAGTGAAGTTAGTTGGAGCGGGCCCTCCTACGAGCAGTACTTC. Protein product: CASSEVSWSGPSYEQYF.